One and the same sample provided the 27 T cell receptor beta chains below, sequenced in a study of blood T cell repertoires in COVID-19. Measured with immunoSEQ multiplex PCR; TCRdb has only the in-frame clones, and not every one. The table shows roughly 150,000 clones, with approximately 80% occurring only once. The sample was peripheral blood. The origin of the receptors is a woman aged 45 to 65 in a cohort sampled during active or convalescent COVID-19.

This clone appeared a few times. The gene calls are TRBV19 and TRBJ1-1, with unresolved D. Deletions cut 9 bases from V and 1 base from J, with 15 bases between. Per germline, CDR1 LNHDA and CDR2 SQIVND (reference sequence). CDR3 length: 14 amino acids. The DNA of the CDR3 is TGTGCCAGCAGGCCTCCATCATCGAACACTGAAGCTTTCTTT. This gives the protein CASRPPSSNTEAFF.

This chain joins TRBV19 and TRBJ1-4; tentative D call: TRBD1 (6 bases). The germline CDR1 and CDR2 sequences are LNHDA and SQIVND (reference sequence). V was shortened by 6 bases and J by 8 bases, with 22 bases between the two germline ends. CDR3 length equals 16 residues. The CDR3 sequence is CASSSPSGASREKLFF. DNA for the CDR3: TGTGCCAGTAGCTCCCCCTCAGGGGCCTCTAGGGAAAAACTGTTTTTT.

The rearrangement joins TRBV13 to TRBJ1-6; D gene unclear. With 5 bases removed from V and 0 bases from J, the gap between germline ends came to 14 bases. CDR3 length: 17 amino acids. CDR1 is PRHDT and CDR2 is FYEKMQ in the germline V gene (reference sequence). CDR3 amino acids: CASSPRRASSYNSPLHF. Here the CDR3 DNA reads TGTGCCAGCAGCCCCAGGCGGGCGAGCTCCTATAATTCACCCCTCCACTTT. The whole variable domain, filled in from reference TRBV13 and TRBJ1-6, reads AAGVIQSPRHLIKEKRETATLKCYPIPRHDTVYWYQQGPGQDPQFLISFYEKMQSDKGSIPDRFSAQQFSDYHSELNMSSLELGDSALYFCASSPRRASSYNSPLHFGNGTRLTVT.

V gene TRBV2 combines with J gene TRBJ1-1; D call uncertain. The ends were cut back, 7 bases at V and 1 base at J, with 13 bases in the middle. This CDR3 spans 14 amino acids. Germline V gene data show CDR1 as SNHLY and CDR2 as FYNNEI. CDR3 protein: CASTGPAGNTEAFF. As DNA, the CDR3 is TGTGCCAGCACTGGGCCGGCGGGGAACACTGAAGCTTTCTTT.

Note on this clone: This sample also contains other DNA sequences that code for the same CDR3. The chain joins TRBV19 to TRBJ2-1; 13 positions match TRBD2. The CDR3 sequence is 18 residues long. Germline assignment: CDR1 LNHDA and CDR2 SQIVND (reference sequence). V gave up 1 base and J gave up 0 bases; unmatched junction bases: 3. CDR3 bases: TGTGCCAGTAGTATAGGACTAGCGGGGGGAAGCTCCTACAATGAGCAGTTCTTC. Residues: CASSIGLAGGSSYNEQFF.

The rearrangement uses TRBV2 and TRBJ1-1; 9 nucleotides match TRBD1. Per the germline V gene, CDR1 is SNHLY and CDR2 is FYNNEI. This CDR3 spans 14 amino acids. The J segment lost 1 base and the V segment lost 8 bases, leaving 5 bases of the junction unmatched. CDR3 residues: CASGDREANTEAFF. CDR3 nucleotides: TGTGCCAGCGGGGACAGGGAGGCGAACACTGAAGCTTTCTTT.

V usage is TRBV29-1 and J usage is TRBJ2-3, with TRBD2 matching over 8 bases. Germline V CDR1 and CDR2: SQVTM, ANQGSEA. The junction had 9 bases not matched to a gene; V was cut back by 5 bases and J by 5 bases. The CDR3 is made up of 14 amino acids. CDR3 sequence reads: CSVQISGGEDTQYF. The CDR3 DNA follows: TGCAGCGTTCAGATCAGCGGGGGTGAAGATACGCAGTATTTT.

J is TRBJ1-3 and V is TRBV19, with D hard to call. The CDR3 contains 14 residues. The V and J ends lost 8 bases and 2 bases respectively, with 13 bases between them. Germline assignment: CDR1 LNHDA and CDR2 SQIVND (reference sequence). The CDR3 loop is CASSTLTPGNTIYF. The CDR3 bases are TGTGCCAGTTCGACTTTAACCCCTGGAAACACCATATATTTT.

This chain uses TRBV19 with TRBJ1-5, with 7 bases identical to TRBD1. Germline-derived CDR1 and CDR2 are LNHDA and SQIVND (reference sequence). The V gene end was trimmed by 5 bases and the J gene end by 7 bases; junction bases not matched to a gene: 8. CDR3 length: 14 residues. In nucleotides, the CDR3 is TGTGCCAGTAGTTCAGGGACAGTCGTGCAGCCCCAGCATTTT. The encoded protein is CASSSGTVVQPQHF.

The chain carries TRBV2 and TRBJ1-5, with D uncertain. The V and J ends lost 1 base and 6 bases respectively, with 10 bases between them. Germline V CDR1 and CDR2: SNHLY, FYNNEI. This CDR3 spans 14 amino acids. The chain's CDR3 is CASSEGHGGQPQHF. The CDR3 nucleotides are TGTGCCAGCAGTGAAGGGCACGGCGGTCAGCCCCAGCATTTT. Full variable domain (rest looked up from reference TRBV2 and TRBJ1-5): EPEVTQTPSHQVTQMGQEVILRCVPISNHLYFYWYRQILGQKVEFLVSFYNNEISEKSEIFDDQFSVERPDGSNFTLKIRSTKLEDSAMYFCASSEGHGGQPQHFGDGTRLSIL.

This clone was observed a handful of times. The rearrangement uses TRBV3-1 (or the pseudogene TRBV3-2) and TRBJ1-2; D is ambiguous. The CDR3 covers 14 residues. Germline lookup yields CDR1 LGHDT and CDR2 YNNKEL (reference sequence). The V gene lost 4 bases and the J gene lost 4 bases, with 13 bases spanning the gap. Here the CDR3 reads CASSPGGDTYGYTF. CDR3 sequence (DNA): TGTGCCAGCAGCCCGGGTGGAGATACCTATGGCTACACCTTC.

The chain links TRBV2 to TRBJ1-5; a weak D match, TRBD1 (6 bases). The CDR3 has 13 residues. Trimming took 8 bases from V and 5 from J, leaving 13 bases between them. Germline loops: CDR1 SNHLY, CDR2 FYNNEI. CDR3 DNA: TGTGCCAGCCGCCAGGGGCGTGATCAGCCCCAGCATTTT. It codes for CASRQGRDQPQHF.

The chain has TRBV6-5 and TRBJ1-2; D might be TRBD1 (5 bases). The length of the CDR3 is 14 residues. The germline gives CDR1 MNHEY, CDR2 SVGAGI. V lost 8 bases, J lost 4 bases, and 17 bases lay in between. CDR3 region: CASALGQRSYGYTF. Written as DNA, the CDR3 is TGTGCCAGCGCTTTAGGACAAAGAAGCTATGGCTACACCTTC.

The V and J genes are TRBV18 and TRBJ1-2; D possibly corresponds to TRBD1 (6 bases). Germline V CDR1 and CDR2: KGHSH, LQKENI. Trimming cost V 0 bases and J 4 bases, with 15 bases left between them. The CDR3 loop spans 16 amino acids. CDR3 residues: CASSPPNSGEGYGYTF. Here the CDR3 DNA reads TGTGCCAGCTCACCACCAAATTCAGGGGAGGGCTATGGCTACACCTTC.

The rearrangement links TRBV6-2 or TRBV6-3 to TRBJ1-2; possible D gene TRBD1, 6 bases. The CDR3 totals 14 residues. The germline V and J ends were trimmed by 0 bases and 4 bases, with 9 bases remaining between them. The germline V gene encodes CDR1 MNHEY and CDR2 SVGEGT. The CDR3 here is CASSYSSGVYGYTF. As DNA, the CDR3 is TGTGCCAGCAGTTACTCTTCAGGGGTCTATGGCTACACCTTC.

The chain carries TRBV10-1 and TRBJ1-3, with D unclear. V lost 6 bases and J 0 bases, leaving 6 bases between the germline ends. The germline CDR1 and CDR2 sequences are WNHNN and SYGVQD (reference sequence). The CDR3 spans 13 residues. CDR3 loop: CASSQNSGNTIYF. CDR3 nucleotide sequence: TGCGCCAGCAGCCAAAACTCTGGAAACACCATATATTTT.

J is TRBJ2-1 and V is TRBV7-9; TRBD2 matches 7 bases. Germline values: CDR1 SEHNR, CDR2 FQNEAQ (reference sequence). V lost 1 base and J lost 0; bases outside the gene matches: 3. CDR3 length equals 16 residues. As DNA, the CDR3 is TGTGCCAGCAGCTTAGGAGCGGGGATCTCCTACAATGAGCAGTTCTTC. Its protein product is CASSLGAGISYNEQFF.

This rearrangement joins TRBV15 to TRBJ2-7; TRBD1 matches 9 bases. The CDR3 covers 16 residues. Trimming at V came to 4 bases and at J to 0 bases, leaving 7 bases not matched to a gene. The germline CDR1 and CDR2 sequences are LNHNV and YYDKDF (reference sequence). The CDR3 nucleotides read TGTGCCACCAGCAAAGTGACAGGGGGGGGCTCCTACGAGCAGTACTTC. It specifies CATSKVTGGGSYEQYF.

The chain couples TRBV18 to TRBJ2-5, with 13 bases identical to TRBD2. CDR1 KGHSH and CDR2 LQKENI come from the germline V gene. The V and J ends lost 4 bases and 2 bases, in that order; junction bases with no gene match: 1. The CDR3 runs to 15 residues. CDR3 protein: CASSRGLAGQETQYF. Here the CDR3 DNA reads TGTGCCAGCTCACGGGGACTAGCGGGGCAAGAGACCCAGTACTTC.

The chain has TRBV18 and TRBJ1-2, with TRBD1 identical over 10 bases. From germline, CDR1 is KGHSH and CDR2 LQKENI. V was clipped by 3 bases and J by 3 bases; unmatched bases: 7. The CDR3 has 16 residues. DNA of the CDR3: TGTGCCAGCTCACCCGGACAGGGGGGAATCGACTATGGCTACACCTTC. This encodes CASSPGQGGIDYGYTF.

This chain joins TRBV7-2 and TRBJ2-1, with 11 bases aligning to TRBD2. V trimming: 4 bases; J trimming: 6 bases; junction bases outside the gene matches: 5. The CDR3 runs 15 residues. Germline V gene data show CDR1 as SGHTA and CDR2 as FQGNSA. CDR3 region: CASSSGLADLNEQFF. DNA of the CDR3: TGTGCCAGCAGCTCGGGACTAGCGGACCTCAATGAGCAGTTCTTC.

This chain links TRBV6-6 with TRBJ2-1; 14 bases agree with TRBD2. CDR1 MNHNY and CDR2 SVGAGI come from the germline V gene (reference sequence). The CDR3 sequence is 16 residues long. Trimming removed 5 bases from V and 5 bases from J; junction bases left unmatched: 5. The CDR3, as DNA: TGTGCCAGCAGTCCCGGGACTAGCGGGGGAAACAATGAGCAGTTCTTC. Its translation is CASSPGTSGGNNEQFF.

V gene TRBV4-1 combines with J gene TRBJ2-1; D remains unclear. The CDR3 is 15 amino acids. Germline V lookup: CDR1 MGHRA, CDR2 YSYEKL. With 3 bases removed from V and 2 bases from J, the gap between germline ends came to 11 bases. CDR3 sequence: CASSQVEAPYNEQFF. The CDR3 nucleotides are TGCGCCAGCAGCCAGGTCGAGGCCCCCTACAATGAGCAGTTCTTC.

V and J are TRBV6-5 and TRBJ2-2; D might be TRBD1 (6 bases). Germline lookup yields CDR1 MNHEY and CDR2 SVGAGI. The CDR3 spans 16 residues. Trimming took 0 bases from V and 2 from J, leaving 10 bases between them. As DNA, the CDR3 is TGTGCCAGCAGTTACTCATGGGGGCACAACACCGGGGAGCTGTTTTTT. It codes for CASSYSWGHNTGELFF.

The chain couples TRBV4-1 to TRBJ1-6, with TRBD1 identical over 7 bases. This CDR3 has 19 residues. CDR1 and CDR2 from the germline V gene are MGHRA and YSYEKL. J gave up 7 bases and V 4 bases, and 19 bases lay outside the gene matches. CDR3 nucleotide sequence: TGCGCCAGCAGCCGGGAAGATGGGGCCTGGGGACAGAAAAATTCACCCCTCCACTTT. Translation gives CASSREDGAWGQKNSPLHF.

The gene calls are TRBV3-1 (or the pseudogene TRBV3-2) and TRBJ2-2; 7 bases align to TRBD2. J gave up 3 bases and V 3 bases, and 1 base lay outside the gene matches. The V gene's germline CDR1 is LGHDT and CDR2 YNNKEL (reference sequence). The CDR3 is made up of 14 amino acids. The CDR3 nucleotides are TGTGCCAGCAGCCAGGGGAGGGACACCGGGGAGCTGTTTTTT. It is translated as CASSQGRDTGELFF.

This chain uses TRBV7-9 with TRBJ2-2; TRBD1 matches 10 bases. Germline CDR1 SEHNR, CDR2 FQNEAQ (reference sequence). V lost 1 base to trimming and J lost 4 bases; unmatched junction nucleotides: 3. This CDR3 comprises 16 residues. The CDR3 nucleotides read TGTGCCAGCAGCTTAGTCGGGACAGGGGCCACCGGGGAGCTGTTTTTT. Amino acid sequence: CASSLVGTGATGELFF.